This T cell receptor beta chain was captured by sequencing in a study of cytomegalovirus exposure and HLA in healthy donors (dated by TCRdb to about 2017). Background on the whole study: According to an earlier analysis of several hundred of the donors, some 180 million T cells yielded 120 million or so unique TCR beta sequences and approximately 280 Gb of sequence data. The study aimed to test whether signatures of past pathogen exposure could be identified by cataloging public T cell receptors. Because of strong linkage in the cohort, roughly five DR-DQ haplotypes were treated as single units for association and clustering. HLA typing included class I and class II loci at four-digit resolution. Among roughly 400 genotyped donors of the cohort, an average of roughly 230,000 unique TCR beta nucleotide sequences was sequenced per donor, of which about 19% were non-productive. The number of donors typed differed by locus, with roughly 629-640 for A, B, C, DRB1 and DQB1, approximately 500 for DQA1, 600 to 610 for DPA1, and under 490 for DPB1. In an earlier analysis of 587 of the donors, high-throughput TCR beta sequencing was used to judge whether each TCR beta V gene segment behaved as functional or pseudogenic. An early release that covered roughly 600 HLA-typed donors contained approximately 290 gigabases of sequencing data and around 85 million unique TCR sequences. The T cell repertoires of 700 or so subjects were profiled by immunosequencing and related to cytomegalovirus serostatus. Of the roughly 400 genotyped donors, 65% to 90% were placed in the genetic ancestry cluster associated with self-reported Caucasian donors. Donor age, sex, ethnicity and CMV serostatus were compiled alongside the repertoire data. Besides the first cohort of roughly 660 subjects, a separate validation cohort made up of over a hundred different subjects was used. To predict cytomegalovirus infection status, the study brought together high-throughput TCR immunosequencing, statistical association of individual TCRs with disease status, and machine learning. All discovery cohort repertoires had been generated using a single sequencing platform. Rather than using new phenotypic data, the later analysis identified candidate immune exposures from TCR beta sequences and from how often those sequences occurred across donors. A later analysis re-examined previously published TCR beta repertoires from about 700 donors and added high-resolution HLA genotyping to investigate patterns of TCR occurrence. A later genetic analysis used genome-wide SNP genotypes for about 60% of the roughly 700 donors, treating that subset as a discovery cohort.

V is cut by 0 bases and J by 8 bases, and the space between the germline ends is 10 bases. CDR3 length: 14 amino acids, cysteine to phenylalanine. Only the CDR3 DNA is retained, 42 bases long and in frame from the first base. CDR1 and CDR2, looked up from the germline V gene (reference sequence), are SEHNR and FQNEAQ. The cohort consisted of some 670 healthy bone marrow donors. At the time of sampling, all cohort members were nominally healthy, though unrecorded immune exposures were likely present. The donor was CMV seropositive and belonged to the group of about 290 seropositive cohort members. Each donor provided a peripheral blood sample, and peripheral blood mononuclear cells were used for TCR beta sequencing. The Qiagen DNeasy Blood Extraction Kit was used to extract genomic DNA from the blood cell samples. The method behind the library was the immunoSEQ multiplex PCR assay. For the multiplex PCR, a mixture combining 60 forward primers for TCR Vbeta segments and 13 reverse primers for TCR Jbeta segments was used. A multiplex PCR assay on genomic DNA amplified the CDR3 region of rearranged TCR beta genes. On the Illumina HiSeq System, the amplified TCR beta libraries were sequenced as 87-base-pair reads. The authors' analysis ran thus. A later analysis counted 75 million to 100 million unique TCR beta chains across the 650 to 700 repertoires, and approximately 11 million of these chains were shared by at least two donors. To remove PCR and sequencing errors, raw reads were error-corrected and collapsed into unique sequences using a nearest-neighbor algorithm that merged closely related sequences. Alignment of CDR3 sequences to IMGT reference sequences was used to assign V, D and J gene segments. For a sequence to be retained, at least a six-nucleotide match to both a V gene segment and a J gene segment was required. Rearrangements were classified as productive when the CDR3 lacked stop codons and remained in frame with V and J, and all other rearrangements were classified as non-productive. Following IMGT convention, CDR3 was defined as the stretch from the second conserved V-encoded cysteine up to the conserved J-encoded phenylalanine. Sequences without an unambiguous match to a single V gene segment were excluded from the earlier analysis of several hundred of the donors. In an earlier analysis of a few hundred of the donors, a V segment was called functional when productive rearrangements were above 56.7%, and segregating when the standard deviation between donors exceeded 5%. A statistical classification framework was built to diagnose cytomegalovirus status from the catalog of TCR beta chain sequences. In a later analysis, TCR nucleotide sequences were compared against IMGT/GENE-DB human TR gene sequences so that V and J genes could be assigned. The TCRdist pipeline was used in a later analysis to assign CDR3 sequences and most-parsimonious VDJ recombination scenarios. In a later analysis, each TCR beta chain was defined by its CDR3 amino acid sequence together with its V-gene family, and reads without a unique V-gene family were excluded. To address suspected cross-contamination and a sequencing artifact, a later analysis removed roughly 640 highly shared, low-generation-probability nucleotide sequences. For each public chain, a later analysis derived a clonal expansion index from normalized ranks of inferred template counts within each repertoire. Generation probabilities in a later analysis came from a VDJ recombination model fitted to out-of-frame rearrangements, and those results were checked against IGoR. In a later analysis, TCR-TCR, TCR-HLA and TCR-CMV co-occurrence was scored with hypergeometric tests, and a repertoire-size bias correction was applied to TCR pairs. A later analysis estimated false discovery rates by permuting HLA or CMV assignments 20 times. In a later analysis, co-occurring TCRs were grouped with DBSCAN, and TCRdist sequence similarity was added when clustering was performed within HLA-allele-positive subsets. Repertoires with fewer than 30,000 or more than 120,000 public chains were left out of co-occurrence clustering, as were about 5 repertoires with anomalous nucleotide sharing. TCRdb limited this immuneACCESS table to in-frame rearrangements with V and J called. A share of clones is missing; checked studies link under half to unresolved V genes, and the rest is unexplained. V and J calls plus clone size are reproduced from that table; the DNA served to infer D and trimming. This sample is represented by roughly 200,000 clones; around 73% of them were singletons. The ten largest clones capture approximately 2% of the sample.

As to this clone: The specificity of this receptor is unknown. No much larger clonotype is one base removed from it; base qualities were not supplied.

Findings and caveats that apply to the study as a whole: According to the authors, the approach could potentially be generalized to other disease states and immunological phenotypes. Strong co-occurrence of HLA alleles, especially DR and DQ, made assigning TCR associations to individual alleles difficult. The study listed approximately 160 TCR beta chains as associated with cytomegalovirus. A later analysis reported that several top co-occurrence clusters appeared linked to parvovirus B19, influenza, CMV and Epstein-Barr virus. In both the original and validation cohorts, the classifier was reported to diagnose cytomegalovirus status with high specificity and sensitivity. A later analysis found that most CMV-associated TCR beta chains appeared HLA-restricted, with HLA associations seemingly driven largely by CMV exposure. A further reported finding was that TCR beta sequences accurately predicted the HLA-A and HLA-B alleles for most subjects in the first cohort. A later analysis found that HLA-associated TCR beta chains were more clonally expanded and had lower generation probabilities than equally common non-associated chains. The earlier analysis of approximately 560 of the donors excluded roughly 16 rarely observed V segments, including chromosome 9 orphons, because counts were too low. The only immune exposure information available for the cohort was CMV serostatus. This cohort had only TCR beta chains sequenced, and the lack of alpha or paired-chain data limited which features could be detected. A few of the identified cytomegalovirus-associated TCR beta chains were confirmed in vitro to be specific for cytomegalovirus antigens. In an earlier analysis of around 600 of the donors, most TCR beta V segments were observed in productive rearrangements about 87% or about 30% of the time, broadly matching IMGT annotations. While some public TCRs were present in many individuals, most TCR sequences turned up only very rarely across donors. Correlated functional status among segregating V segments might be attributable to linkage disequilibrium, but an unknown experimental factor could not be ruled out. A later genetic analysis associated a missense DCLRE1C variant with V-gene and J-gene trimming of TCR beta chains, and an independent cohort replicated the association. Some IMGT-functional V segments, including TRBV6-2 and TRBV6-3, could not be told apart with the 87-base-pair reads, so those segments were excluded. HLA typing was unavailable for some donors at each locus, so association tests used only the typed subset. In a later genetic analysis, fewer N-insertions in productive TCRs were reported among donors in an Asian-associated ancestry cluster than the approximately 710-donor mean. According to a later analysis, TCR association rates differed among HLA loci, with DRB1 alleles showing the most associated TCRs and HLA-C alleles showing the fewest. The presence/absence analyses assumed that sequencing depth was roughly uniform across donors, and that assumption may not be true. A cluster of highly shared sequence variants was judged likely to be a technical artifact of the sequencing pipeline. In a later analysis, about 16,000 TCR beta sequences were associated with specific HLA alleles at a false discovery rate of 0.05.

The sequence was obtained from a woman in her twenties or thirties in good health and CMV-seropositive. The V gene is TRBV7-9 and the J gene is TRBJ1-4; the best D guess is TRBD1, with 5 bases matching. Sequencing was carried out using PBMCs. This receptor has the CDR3 CASSLAGWGEKLFF. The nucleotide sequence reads TGTGCCAGCAGCTTAGCCGGCTGGGGCGAAAAACTGTTTTTT.